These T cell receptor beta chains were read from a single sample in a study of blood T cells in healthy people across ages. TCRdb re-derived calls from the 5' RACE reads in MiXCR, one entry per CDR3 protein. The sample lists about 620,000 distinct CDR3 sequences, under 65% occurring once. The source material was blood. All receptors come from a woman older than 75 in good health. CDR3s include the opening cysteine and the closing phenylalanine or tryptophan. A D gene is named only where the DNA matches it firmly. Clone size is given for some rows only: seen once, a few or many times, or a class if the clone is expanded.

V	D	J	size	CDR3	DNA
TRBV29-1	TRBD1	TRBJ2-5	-	CSVLQGPGETQYF	TGCAGCGTACTACAGGGGCCGGGGGAGACCCAGTACTTC
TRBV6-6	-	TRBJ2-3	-	CASSAGVVAASTDTQYF	TGTGCCAGCAGCGCCGGGGTAGTAGCGGCTAGCACAGATACGCAGTATTTT
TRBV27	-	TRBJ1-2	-	CASSKIGDGYTF	TGTGCCAGCAGTAAAATAGGGGATGGCTACACCTTC
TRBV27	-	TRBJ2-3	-	CASSRLFTGVRVGDTQYF	TGTGCCAGCAGTCGACTCTTCACGGGGGTCAGGGTTGGAGATACGCAGTATTTT
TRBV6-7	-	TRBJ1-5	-	CASSYSTRSNQPQHF	TGTGCCAGCAGTTACTCGACCAGGTCAAATCAGCCCCAGCATTTT
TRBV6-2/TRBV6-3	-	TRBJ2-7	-	CASRLGTFSSYEQYF	TGTGCCAGCAGACTCGGGACTTTTTCTTCCTACGAGCAGTACTTC
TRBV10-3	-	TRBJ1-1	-	CAISVRDKNTEAFF	TGTGCCATCAGTGTACGGGATAAGAACACTGAAGCTTTCTTT
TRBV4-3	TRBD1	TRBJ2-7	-	CASSQDRTGAYEQYF	TGCGCCAGCAGCCAAGATAGGACAGGGGCCTACGAGCAGTACTTC
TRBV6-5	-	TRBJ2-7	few	CASSYRGTEQYF	TGTGCCAGCAGTTACAGGGGTACCGAGCAGTACTTC
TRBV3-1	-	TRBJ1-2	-	CASSQDLNDYGYTF	TGTGCCAGCAGCCAAGATTTAAATGACTATGGCTACACCTTC
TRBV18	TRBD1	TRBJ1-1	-	CASSPSTGKWDTEAFF	TGTGCCAGCTCACCGTCGACAGGGAAATGGGACACTGAAGCTTTCTTT
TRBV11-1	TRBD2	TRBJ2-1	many	CASSLRGLASYNEQFF	TGTGCCAGCAGCCTTAGAGGACTAGCGAGCTACAATGAGCAGTTCTTC
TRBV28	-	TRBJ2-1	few	CASSSTGRRGTCNEQFF	TGTGCCAGCAGTTCCACGGGTAGGCGGGGAACTTGCAATGAGCAGTTCTTC
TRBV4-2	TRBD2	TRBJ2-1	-	CASSQALAGGHGEQFF	TGTGCCAGCAGCCAAGCTCTAGCGGGAGGGCATGGTGAGCAGTTCTTC
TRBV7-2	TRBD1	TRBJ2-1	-	CASSWDRFSNEQFF	TGTGCCAGCAGTTGGGACAGGTTTTCTAATGAGCAGTTCTTC
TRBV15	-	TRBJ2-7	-	CATSKAGSSYEQYF	TGTGCCACCAGCAAGGCCGGGAGCTCCTACGAGCAGTACTTC
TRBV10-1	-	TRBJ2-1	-	CASSVIKTGYNEQFF	TGCGCCAGCAGCGTAATTAAGACAGGCTACAATGAGCAGTTCTTC
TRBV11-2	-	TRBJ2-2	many	CASSPTNTGELFF	TGTGCCAGCAGCCCTACAAACACCGGGGAGCTGTTTTTT
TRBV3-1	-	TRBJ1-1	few	CAAEGHTAEAFF	TGTGCCGCTGAAGGTCACACCGCTGAAGCTTTCTTT
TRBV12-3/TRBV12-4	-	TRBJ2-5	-	CASSLFRGQTQYF	TGTGCCAGCAGTTTATTCAGGGGTCAGACCCAGTACTTC
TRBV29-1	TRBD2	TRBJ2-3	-	CSVGRSGGRTDTQYF	TGCAGCGTTGGTCGGTCGGGAGGGCGCACAGATACGCAGTATTTT
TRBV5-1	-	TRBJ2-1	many	CASSLFDNEQFF	TGCGCCAGCAGCTTGTTCGACAATGAGCAGTTCTTC
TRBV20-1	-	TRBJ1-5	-	CSTKTGRQEQPQHF	TGCAGTACCAAGACGGGGAGACAAGAGCAGCCCCAGCATTTT
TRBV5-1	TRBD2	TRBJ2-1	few	CASSLDPAGAYNEQFF	TGCGCCAGCAGCTTGGACCCAGCGGGGGCCTACAATGAGCAGTTCTTC
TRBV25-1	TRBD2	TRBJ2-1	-	CASLAASYNEQFF	TGTGCCAGCCTAGCGGCTTCCTACAATGAGCAGTTCTTC
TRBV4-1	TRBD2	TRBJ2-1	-	CASSQELAGAYNEQFF	TGCGCCAGCAGCCAAGAACTAGCGGGGGCCTACAATGAGCAGTTCTTC
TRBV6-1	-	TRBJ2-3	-	CASREGPTDTQYF	TGTGCCAGTCGGGAAGGCCCCACAGATACGCAGTATTTT
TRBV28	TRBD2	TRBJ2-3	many	CASRRESGLDQYF	TGTGCCAGCAGGCGCGAATCGGGACTAGATCAGTATTTT
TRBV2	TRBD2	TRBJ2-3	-	CASSEGSGTNTDTQYF	TGTGCCAGCAGTGAAGGGTCCGGGACTAACACAGATACGCAGTATTTT
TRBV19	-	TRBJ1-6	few	CASSPSRAGRRNSPLHF	TGTGCCAGTAGCCCTTCACGGGCGGGTCGACGAAATTCACCCCTCCACTTT
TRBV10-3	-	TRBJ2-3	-	CAISAGTRTDTQYF	TGTGCCATCAGTGCGGGTACAAGGACAGATACGCAGTATTTT
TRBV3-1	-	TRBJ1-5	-	CASSQGIRQGAQPQHF	TGTGCCAGCAGCCAGGGAATTCGGCAGGGTGCTCAGCCCCAGCATTTT
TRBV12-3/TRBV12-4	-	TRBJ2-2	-	CASRKGGTEDTGGLFF	TGTGCCAGCCGAAAAGGGGGGACAGAGGACACCGGGGGGCTGTTTTTT
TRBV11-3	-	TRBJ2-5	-	CASSQQGTGETQYF	TGTGCCAGCAGCCAACAGGGTACGGGAGAGACCCAGTACTTC
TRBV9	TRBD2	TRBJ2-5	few	CASSVATGGRTNNEQYF	TGTGCCAGCAGCGTGGCTACGGGGGGACGCACGAACAATGAGCAGTACTTC
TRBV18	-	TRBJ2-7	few	CASSKGTVSYEQYF	TGTGCCAGCTCAAAGGGGACTGTCTCCTACGAGCAGTACTTC
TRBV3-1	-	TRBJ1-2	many	CASSYNSYGYTF	TGTGCCAGCAGCTACAACAGCTATGGCTACACCTTC
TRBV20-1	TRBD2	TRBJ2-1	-	CSARDLEAGGRSSYNEQFF	TGCAGTGCTAGAGATCTGGAAGCGGGGGGGAGGAGCTCCTACAATGAGCAGTTCTTC
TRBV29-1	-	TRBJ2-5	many	CSVARRAITYQETQYF	TGCAGCGTCGCGCGCAGGGCCATTACATACCAAGAGACCCAGTACTTC
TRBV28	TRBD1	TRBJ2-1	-	CASTLGQGVNNEQFF	TGCGCCAGCACCCTAGGACAGGGAGTGAACAATGAGCAGTTCTTC
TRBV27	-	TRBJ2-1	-	CASRINSAGRSYNEQFF	TGTGCCAGCAGAATTAATTCCGCGGGAAGATCCTACAATGAGCAGTTCTTC
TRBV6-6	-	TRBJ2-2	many	CASRQESTGELFF	TGTGCCAGCAGACAGGAGAGCACCGGGGAGCTGTTTTTT
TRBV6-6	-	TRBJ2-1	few	CASSYGAREEQFF	TGTGCCAGCAGTTACGGAGCCAGGGAGGAGCAGTTCTTC
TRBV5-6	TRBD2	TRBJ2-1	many	CASSYLAGAYNEQFF	TGTGCCAGCAGCTACCTAGCGGGGGCGTACAATGAGCAGTTCTTC
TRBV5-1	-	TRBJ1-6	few	CASSEEDRTPLHF	TGCGCCAGCAGCGAAGAGGACCGTACACCCCTCCACTTT
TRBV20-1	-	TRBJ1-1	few	CSARRGAEMNTEAFF	TGCAGTGCTAGGAGAGGGGCTGAGATGAACACTGAAGCTTTCTTT
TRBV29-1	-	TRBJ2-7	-	CSVETAGARSYEQYF	TGCAGCGTTGAAACAGCAGGGGCCCGCTCCTACGAGCAGTACTTC
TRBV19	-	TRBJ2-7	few	CASSVSQTSGEQYF	TGTGCCAGTAGTGTCTCTCAAACCTCGGGCGAGCAGTACTTC
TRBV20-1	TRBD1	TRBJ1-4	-	CSAGYRGRPDEKLFF	TGCAGTGCTGGTTACAGGGGCCGGCCGGATGAAAAACTGTTTTTT
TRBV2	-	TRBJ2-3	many	CASLLEFTDTQYF	TGTGCCAGCCTACTAGAGTTCACAGATACGCAGTATTTT
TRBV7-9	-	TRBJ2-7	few	CASSSDSFYEQYF	TGTGCCAGCAGCTCCGACAGTTTCTACGAGCAGTACTTC
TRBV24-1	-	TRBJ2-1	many	CATSYYNEQFF	TGTGCCACCAGTTACTACAATGAGCAGTTCTTC
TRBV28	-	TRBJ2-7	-	CASRHYEQYF	TGTGCCAGCAGGCACTACGAGCAGTACTTC
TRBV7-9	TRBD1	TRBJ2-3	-	CAIGQGAIDTQYF	TGTGCCATTGGACAGGGGGCCATAGATACGCAGTATTTT
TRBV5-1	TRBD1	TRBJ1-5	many	CASSPGTGAEAQPQHF	TGCGCCAGCAGCCCCGGGACAGGGGCTGAGGCTCAGCCCCAGCATTTT